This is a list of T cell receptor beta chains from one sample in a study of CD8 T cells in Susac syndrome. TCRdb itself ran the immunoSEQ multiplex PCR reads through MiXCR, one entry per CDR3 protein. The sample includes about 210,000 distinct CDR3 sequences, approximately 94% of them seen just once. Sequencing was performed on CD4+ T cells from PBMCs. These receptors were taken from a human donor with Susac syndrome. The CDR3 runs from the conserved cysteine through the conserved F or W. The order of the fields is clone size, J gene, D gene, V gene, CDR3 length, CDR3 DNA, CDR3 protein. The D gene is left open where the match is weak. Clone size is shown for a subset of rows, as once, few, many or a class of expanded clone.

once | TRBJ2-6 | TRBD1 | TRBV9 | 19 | TGTGCCAGCAGCTACGAACAGGGGGCCGTGGGCTCTGGGGCCAACGTCCTGACTTTC | CASSYEQGAVGSGANVLTF
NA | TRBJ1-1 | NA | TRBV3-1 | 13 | TGTGCCAGCAGCACTCGACAGACCACTGAAGCTTTCTTT | CASSTRQTTEAFF
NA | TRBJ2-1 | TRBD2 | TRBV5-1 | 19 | TGCGCCAGCAGCTTTGCCGGGATGGCGGGGGGGCGGTCCTACAATGAGCAGTTCTTC | CASSFAGMAGGRSYNEQFF
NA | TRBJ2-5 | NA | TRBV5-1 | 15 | TGCGCCAGCAGCGTAACCGGGACAAGTAAAGAGACCCAGTACTTC | CASSVTGTSKETQYF
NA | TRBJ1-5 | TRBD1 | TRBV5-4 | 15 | TGTGCCAGCAGCGAAGCCGGGACAGCTGAGGGAGCCCAGCATTTT | CASSEAGTAEGAQHF
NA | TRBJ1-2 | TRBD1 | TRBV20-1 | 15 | TGCAGTGCTAGAGATGGGACAGGCGACCTCTATGGCTACACCTTC | CSARDGTGDLYGYTF
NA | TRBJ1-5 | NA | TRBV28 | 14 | TGTGCCAGCAGTTTACTAATCAGGACGGGGCCCCAGCATTTT | CASSLLIRTGPQHF
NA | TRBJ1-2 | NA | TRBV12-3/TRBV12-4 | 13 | TGTGCCAGCAGCCTGGGACACTTGTATGGCTACACCTTC | CASSLGHLYGYTF
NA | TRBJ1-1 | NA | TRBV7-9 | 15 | TGTGCCAGCAGCGCTCACGGGGCGGCGAACACTGAAGCTTTCTTT | CASSAHGAANTEAFF
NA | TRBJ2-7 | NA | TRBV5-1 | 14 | TGCGCCAGCAGCTCGCGATCTGGGTCGTACGAGCAGTACTTC | CASSSRSGSYEQYF